This TCR beta chain was found in a study of blood T cell repertoires in COVID-19. This clone was detected only a few times. Per the germline V gene, CDR1 is SGDLS and CDR2 is YYNGEE. V lost 4 bases and J 0 bases, leaving 4 bases between the germline ends. The length of the CDR3 is 13 residues. Data came from immunoSEQ multiplex PCR; TCRdb stores just in-frame clones and leaves some out. Of some 190,000 clones listed, 70% to 90% were seen once; the top ten hold about 6.8%. V is TRBV9 and J is TRBJ1-4; D remains ambiguous. Material for sequencing was peripheral blood. The origin of this receptor is a woman aged 40 to 50 who had recovered from COVID-19. The CDR3 sequence is CASSSATNEKLFF. The CDR3 DNA reads TGTGCCAGCAGCTCCGCAACTAATGAAAAACTGTTTTTT.